Listed below are T cell receptor beta chains from one sample, sequenced in a study of graft-versus-host responses after intestinal transplantation. This table comes from immunoSEQ multiplex PCR, and its TCRdb copy is limited to in-frame clones, with some not included. The sample has around 87,000 clones, 85% to 95% seen once. Which antigens these TCRs recognize remains unknown. Sample: unstimulated CD8+ T cells sorted from spleen or lymph node cells, taken before transplant. The receptors were sampled from a human donor who was the organ donor for an intestinal transplant. Each CDR3 is given with its conserved first and last residue.

V	length	J	CDR3
TRBV12-5	14	TRBJ2-2	CASALGGNTGELFF
TRBV4-1	15	TRBJ2-1	CASSHLTGTGVEQFF
TRBV7-8	15	TRBJ2-7	CASSLLLAGSYEQYF
TRBV18	14	.	CASSLGTGAYEQYF
TRBV19	14	TRBJ2-2	CASSITGDAGELFF
TRBV11-2	14	TRBJ2-5	CASSLGASQETQYF
TRBV30	15	TRBJ1-3	CAWSARGTSGNTIYF
TRBV6-1	13	TRBJ2-7	CASSDRGRYEQYF
TRBV19	15	TRBJ1-5	CASSTGLEENQPQHF
TRBV4-3	16	TRBJ2-3	CASSQEGGGFSDTQYF
TRBV9	15	TRBJ2-1	CASSVAQGSGGEQFF
TRBV7-9	15	TRBJ1-4	CASRNTTGANEKLFF
TRBV30	14	TRBJ2-7	CAWSLDGGTYEQYF